This is a list of T cell receptor beta chains from one sample in a study of cytomegalovirus exposure and HLA in healthy donors. This table comes from immunoSEQ multiplex PCR, and its TCRdb copy is limited to in-frame clones, with some not included. The sample has over 120,000 clones, 65% to 85% seen once. Sample: PBMCs. Receptors originate from a man aged 45-60 years in good health and CMV-seronegative. The CDR3 runs from the conserved cysteine through the conserved F or W. A D gene is named only where the DNA matches it firmly. Some rows have no size entry. The others give once, few or many, or a class for an expanded clone.

d_call clone_size j_call v_call cdr3_nt cdr3_aa
. . TRBJ1-1 TRBV18 TGTGCCAGCTCACCACCGGAGCGTATGAACACTGAAGCTTTCTTT CASSPPERMNTEAFF
. once TRBJ2-2 TRBV5-4 TGTGCCAGCAGCTTGGCGGGCGGGATCGGGGAGCTGTTTTTT CASSLAGGIGELFF
TRBD1 . TRBJ1-5 TRBV6-1 TGTGCCAGCAGTGAAGACAGGGGGCGAGGTCAGCCCCAGCATTTT CASSEDRGRGQPQHF
. . TRBJ1-4 TRBV11-2 TGTGCCAGCAGCTTAAATCCCGAGGCAAGTAATGAAAAACTGTTTTTT CASSLNPEASNEKLFF
. . TRBJ2-3 TRBV5-1 TGCGCCAGCAGCTTTGGGCAGCAGCTTGAAAAAACGCAGTATTTT CASSFGQQLEKTQYF
TRBD1 . TRBJ1-1 TRBV5-6 TGTGCCAGCAGCGGCGGGACAGGGGACACTGAAGCTTTCTTT CASSGGTGDTEAFF
. . TRBJ1-5 TRBV19 TGTGCCTCAAAGGGGGGGGAAAGGAGCAATCAGCCCCAGCATTTT CASKGGERSNQPQHF
. . TRBJ1-1 TRBV19 TGTGCCAGTAGTCGTCAGGGAGGGCGGCGGCCGAACACTGAAGCTTTCTTT CASSRQGGRRPNTEAFF
. . TRBJ1-5 TRBV2 TGTGCCAGCAGGAAGAGGCAGGGAGGGCAGCCCCAGCATTTT CASRKRQGGQPQHF
. few TRBJ2-6 TRBV19 TGTGCCAGTAGTCCCCTCGAACTAGCTCGTGGGGCCAACGTCCTGACTTTC CASSPLELARGANVLTF
. . TRBJ2-5 TRBV6-5 TGTGCCAGCAGGGGTTTGGGGCAACTTGAGACCCAGTACTTC CASRGLGQLETQYF
TRBD1 . TRBJ2-5 TRBV27 TGTGCCAGCAGTTTATTGAGACAGGGGAAAGAGACCCAGTACTTC CASSLLRQGKETQYF
. . TRBJ2-2 TRBV13 TGTGCCAGCAGCGTCCGACAGATTACCACCGGGGAGCTGTTTTTT CASSVRQITTGELFF
TRBD1 . TRBJ2-1 TRBV19 TGTGCCAGTACGTTAGGGACAGGACCTTACAATGAGCAGTTCTTC CASTLGTGPYNEQFF
TRBD1 . TRBJ1-1 TRBV2 TGTGCCAGCATGGGACAGGGTTTAACTGAAGCTTTCTTT CASMGQGLTEAFF
. . TRBJ1-5 TRBV2 TGTGCCAGCGGCGCACAGGGTCTTAGCAATCAGCCCCAGCATTTT CASGAQGLSNQPQHF
TRBD2 . TRBJ2-3 TRBV7-9 TGTGCCAGCAGCTACCCCTCACTAGCGGCCACAGATACGCAGTATTTT CASSYPSLAATDTQYF
. once TRBJ2-1 TRBV10-3 TGTGCCATCAGCAGGGCCACGGATAATGAGCAGTTCTTC CAISRATDNEQFF
TRBD1 . TRBJ1-2 TRBV6-5 TGTGCCAGCAGCCGACAGGGCTCAAACTATGGCTACACCTTC CASSRQGSNYGYTF
TRBD1 once TRBJ1-5 TRBV7-3 TGTGCCAGCAGCTTAATTGTTTGGACAGGAAGTAGCAATCAGCCCCAGCATTTT CASSLIVWTGSSNQPQHF
TRBD1 . TRBJ2-2 TRBV25-1 TGTGCCAGCAGTGACTCAGACAGGGGGCCCGGGGAGCTGTTTTTT CASSDSDRGPGELFF
TRBD2 . TRBJ2-7 TRBV4-2 TGTGCCAGCAGCGCATCCGGGACTAGCGGTTACGAGCAGTACTTC CASSASGTSGYEQYF
. . TRBJ2-7 TRBV6-5 TGTGCCAGCAGGGCGCGGAACTCCTACGAGCAGTACTTC CASRARNSYEQYF
TRBD1 . TRBJ2-1 TRBV11-3 TGTGCCAGCAGCTTAGATCCGACAGGGTTCGATCTGGGCGGTGAGCAGTTCTTC CASSLDPTGFDLGGEQFF
. . TRBJ1-1 TRBV5-4 TGTGCCAGCAGCTTGGACGGCACTGAAGCTTTCTTT CASSLDGTEAFF
TRBD2 once TRBJ2-3 TRBV7-9 TGTGCCAGCAGCTTCTTCCTAGCGGGATCCACAGATACGCAGTATTTT CASSFFLAGSTDTQYF
. . TRBJ1-2 TRBV13 TGTGCCAGCAGCCTTAGCGGGGACGGCTACACCTTC CASSLSGDGYTF
. . TRBJ2-4 TRBV30 TGTGCCTGGAGTGACGTTCGGGACAAAAACATTCAGTACTTC CAWSDVRDKNIQYF
TRBD1 . TRBJ2-3 TRBV19 TGTGCCAGCGGGAGGACAGGGGGCACAGATACGCAGTATTTT CASGRTGGTDTQYF
TRBD2 . TRBJ2-3 TRBV2 TGTGCCAGCAGTGCCTTTAGCGGGGTTAGCACAGATACGCAGTATTTT CASSAFSGVSTDTQYF
. . TRBJ2-5 TRBV5-4 TGTGCCAGCAGCACCGGGAGTAACCTTCGTACTGCAGAGACCCAGTACTTC CASSTGSNLRTAETQYF
. once TRBJ2-2 TRBV15 TGTGCCACCAGCCGCAGCGATGGCGGGGAGCTGTTTTTT CATSRSDGGELFF
. . TRBJ1-5 TRBV19 TGTGCCAGTAGTATAGGGCAGAAGTCTCCTCAGCCCCAGCATTTT CASSIGQKSPQPQHF